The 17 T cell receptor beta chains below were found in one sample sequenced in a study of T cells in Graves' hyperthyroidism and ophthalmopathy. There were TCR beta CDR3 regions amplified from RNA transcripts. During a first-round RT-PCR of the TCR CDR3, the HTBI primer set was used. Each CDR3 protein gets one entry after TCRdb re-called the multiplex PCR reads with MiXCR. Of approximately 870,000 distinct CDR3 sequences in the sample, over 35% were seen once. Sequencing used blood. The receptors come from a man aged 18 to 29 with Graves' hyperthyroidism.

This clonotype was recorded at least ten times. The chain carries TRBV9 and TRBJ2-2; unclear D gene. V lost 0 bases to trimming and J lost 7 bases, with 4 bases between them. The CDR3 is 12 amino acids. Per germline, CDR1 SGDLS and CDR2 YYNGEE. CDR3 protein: CASSVVGGELFF. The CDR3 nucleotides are TGTGCCAGCAGCGTAGTTGGCGGGGAGCTGTTTTTT. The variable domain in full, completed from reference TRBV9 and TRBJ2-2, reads DSGVTQTPKHLITATGQRVTLRCSPRSGDLSVYWYQQSLDQGLQFLIQYYNGEERAKGNILERFSAQQFPDLHSELNLSSLELGDSALYFCASSVVGGELFFGEGSRLTVL.

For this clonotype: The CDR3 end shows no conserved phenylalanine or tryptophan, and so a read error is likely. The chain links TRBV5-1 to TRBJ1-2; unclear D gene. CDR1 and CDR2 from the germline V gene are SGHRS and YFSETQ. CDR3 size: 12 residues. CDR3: CASSLGRDGYTI. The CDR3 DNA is TGTGCCAGCAGCTTAGGCCGAGATGGCTACACCATC.

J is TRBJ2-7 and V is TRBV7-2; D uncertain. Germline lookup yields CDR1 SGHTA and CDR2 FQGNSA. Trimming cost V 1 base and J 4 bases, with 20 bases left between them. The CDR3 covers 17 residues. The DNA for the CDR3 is TGTGCCAGCAGCTTAGGTTTTTACGGACGATCACGGTACGAGCAGTACTTC. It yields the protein CASSLGFYGRSRYEQYF.

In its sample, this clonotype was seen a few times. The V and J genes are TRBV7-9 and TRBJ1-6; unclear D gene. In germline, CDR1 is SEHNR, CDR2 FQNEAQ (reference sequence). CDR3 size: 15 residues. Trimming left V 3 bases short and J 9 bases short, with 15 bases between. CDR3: CASSLGGLKGSPLHF. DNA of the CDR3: TGTGCCAGCAGCTTGGGTGGGTTAAAAGGTTCACCCCTCCACTTT.

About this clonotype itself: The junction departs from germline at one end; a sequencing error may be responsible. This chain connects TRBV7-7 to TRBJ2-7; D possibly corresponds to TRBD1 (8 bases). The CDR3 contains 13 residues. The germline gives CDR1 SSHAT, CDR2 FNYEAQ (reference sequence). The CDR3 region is CASSATGGGKQYF. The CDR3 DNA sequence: TGTGCTAGCAGCGCAACAGGGGGGGGGAAGCAGTACTTC.

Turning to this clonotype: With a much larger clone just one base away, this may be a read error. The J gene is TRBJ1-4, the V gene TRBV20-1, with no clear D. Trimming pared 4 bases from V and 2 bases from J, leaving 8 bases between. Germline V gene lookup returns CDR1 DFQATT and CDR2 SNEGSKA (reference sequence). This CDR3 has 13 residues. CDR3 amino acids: CSAMAGTNEKLFF. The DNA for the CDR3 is TGCAGTGCTATGGCGGGCACTAATGAAAAACTGTTTTTT.

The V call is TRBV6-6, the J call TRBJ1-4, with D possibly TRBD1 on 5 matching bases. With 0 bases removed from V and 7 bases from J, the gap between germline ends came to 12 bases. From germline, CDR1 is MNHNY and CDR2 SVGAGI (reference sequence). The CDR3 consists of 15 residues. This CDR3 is CASSYSAGSVEKLFF. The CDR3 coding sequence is TGTGCCAGCAGTTACTCGGCAGGGAGTGTTGAAAAACTGTTTTTT.

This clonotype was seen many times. The chain's CDR3 is CASSVTRGETQYF. CDR3 bases: TGTGCCAGCAGCGTGACTCGGGGGGAGACCCAGTACTTC. The chain combines TRBV5-8 with TRBJ2-5, with a weak D call TRBD2 (6 bases). V gave up 4 bases and J gave up 5 bases, with 12 bases separating them. The CDR3 covers 13 residues. CDR1 is SGHTS, CDR2 YDEGEE, per germline.

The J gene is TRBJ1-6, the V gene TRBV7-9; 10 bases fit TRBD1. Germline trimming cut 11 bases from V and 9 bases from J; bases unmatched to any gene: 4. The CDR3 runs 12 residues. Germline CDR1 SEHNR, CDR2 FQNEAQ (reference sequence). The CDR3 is CAWDRGRSPLHF. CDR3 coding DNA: TGTGCCTGGGACAGGGGCCGTTCACCCCTCCACTTT.

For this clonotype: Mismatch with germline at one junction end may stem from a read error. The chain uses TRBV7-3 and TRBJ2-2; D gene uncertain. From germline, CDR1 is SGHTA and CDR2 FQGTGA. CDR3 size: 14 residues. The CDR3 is CASSLSKNTGELFF. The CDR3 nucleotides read TGTGCCAGTAGCTTAAGCAAGAACACCGGGGAGCTGTTTTTT.

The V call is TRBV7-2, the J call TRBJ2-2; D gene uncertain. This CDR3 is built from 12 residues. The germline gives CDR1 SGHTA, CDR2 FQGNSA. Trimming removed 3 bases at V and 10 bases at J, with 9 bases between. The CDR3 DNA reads TGTGCCAGCAGCTTGGCGGTCGTGGAGCTGTTTTTT. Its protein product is CASSLAVVELFF.

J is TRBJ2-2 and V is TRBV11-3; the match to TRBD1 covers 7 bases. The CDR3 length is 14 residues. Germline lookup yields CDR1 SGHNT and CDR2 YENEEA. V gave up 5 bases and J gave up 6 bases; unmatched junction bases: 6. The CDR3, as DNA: TGTGCCAGCAGCCGTGACAGGGTGGCCGGGGAGCTGTTTTTT. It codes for CASSRDRVAGELFF. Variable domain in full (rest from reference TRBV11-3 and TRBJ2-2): EAGVVQSPRYKIIEKKQPVAFWCNPISGHNTLYWYLQNLGQGPELLIRYENEEAVDDSQLPKDRFSAERLKGVDSTLKIQPAELGDSAVYLCASSRDRVAGELFFGEGSRLTVL.

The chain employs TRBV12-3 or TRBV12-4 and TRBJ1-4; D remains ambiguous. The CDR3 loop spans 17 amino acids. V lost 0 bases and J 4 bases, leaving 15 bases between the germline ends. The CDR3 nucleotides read TGTGCCAGCAGTTTAGCGCTCGTGGGCAGCAATAATGAAAAACTGTTTTTT. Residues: CASSLALVGSNNEKLFF.

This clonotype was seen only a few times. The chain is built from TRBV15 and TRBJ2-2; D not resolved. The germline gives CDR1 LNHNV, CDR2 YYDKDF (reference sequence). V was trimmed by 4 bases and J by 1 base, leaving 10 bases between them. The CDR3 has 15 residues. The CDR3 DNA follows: TGTGCCACCAGCAACCCCTCAAGGAACACCGGGGAGCTGTTTTTT. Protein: CATSNPSRNTGELFF. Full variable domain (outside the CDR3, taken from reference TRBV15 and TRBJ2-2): DAMVIQNPRYQVTQFGKPVTLSCSQTLNHNVMYWYQQKSSQAPKLLFHYYDKDFNNEADTPDNFQSRRPNTSFCFLDIRSPGLGDTAMYLCATSNPSRNTGELFFGEGSRLTVL.

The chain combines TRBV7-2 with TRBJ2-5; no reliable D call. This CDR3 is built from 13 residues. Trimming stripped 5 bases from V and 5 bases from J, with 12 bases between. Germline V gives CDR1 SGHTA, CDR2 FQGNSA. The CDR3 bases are TGTGCCAGCAGCGGCAGATCGCGCGAGACCCAGTACTTC. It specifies CASSGRSRETQYF.

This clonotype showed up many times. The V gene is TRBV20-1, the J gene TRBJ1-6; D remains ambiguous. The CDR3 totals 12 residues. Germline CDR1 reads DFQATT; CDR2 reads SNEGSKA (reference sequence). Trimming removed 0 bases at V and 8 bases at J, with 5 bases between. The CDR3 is CSARDLDSPLHF. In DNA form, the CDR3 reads TGCAGTGCTAGAGATCTTGATTCACCCCTCCACTTT.

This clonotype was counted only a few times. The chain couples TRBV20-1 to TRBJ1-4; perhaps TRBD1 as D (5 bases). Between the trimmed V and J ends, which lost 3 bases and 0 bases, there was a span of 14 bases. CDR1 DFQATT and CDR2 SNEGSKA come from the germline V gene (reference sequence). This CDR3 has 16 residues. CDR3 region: CSARVWGITTNEKLFF. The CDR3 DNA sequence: TGCAGTGCTAGGGTCTGGGGCATCACAACTAATGAAAAACTGTTTTTT.